The entry that follows covers one T cell receptor beta chain sequence. Its antigen is as yet unknown. This entry comes from a study of beta chain features in type 1 diabetes. Study-wide context: Similarity in age, gender and cell yields was seen between patients and healthy donors. Study outcomes and limitations: The naive, central memory and Treg TCRB repertoires looked more alike in patients than they did in healthy donors. cDNA sequencing could over-represent cells with high TCR expression.

Since all of the isolated RNA was reverse transcribed, expressed TCRB transcripts were what got sequenced. Sequenced by immunoSEQ multiplex PCR; TCRdb stores in-frame clones only, minus some. The table includes about 140,000 clones, 9.5% to 10% detected once. Germline-derived CDR1 and CDR2 are WNHNN and SYGVQD (reference sequence). V was pared by 4 bases and J by 8 bases, with 14 bases between. The CDR3 spans 14 residues. The clonotype was recovered from a woman aged 40-49 years in good health. Sample: central memory CD4+ T cells from blood. The chain carries TRBV10-1 and TRBJ2-2, with D possibly being TRBD2 (5 bases). The CDR3 loop is CASSARPEGGELFF. As DNA, the CDR3 is TGCGCCAGCAGTGCTCGGCCCGAGGGAGGGGAGCTGTTTTTT.